The clone carrying this T cell receptor (beta chain) was seen a single time. The antigen is not known. This specimen belongs to a study of T cell responses to AZD1222 COVID-19 vaccine. Repertoires were generated with immunoSEQ multiplex PCR, while TCRdb's copy carries only in-frame clones and drops some. The sample lists more than 140,000 clones; approximately 89% were seen once. Findings of the study overall: Donors, mostly white British, included more females; clonal diversity was possibly underestimated.

This TCR came from an adult in good health. The sequenced sample was peripheral blood, obtained on day 0 of MenACWY control vaccination.

The DNA of the CDR3 is TGTGCCACCAGTCCGGCATCAGCCGGCTATGGCTACACCTTC. Translated: CATSPASAGYGYTF. The chain is built from TRBV24-1 and TRBJ1-2; D call uncertain. With 6 bases removed from V and 4 bases from J, the gap between germline ends came to 14 bases. Germline CDR1 and CDR2: KGHDR and SFDVKD. CDR3 length: 14 residues.